This TCR beta chain was sequenced for a study of cytomegalovirus exposure and HLA in healthy donors. The PCR contained 60 Vbeta and 13 Jbeta primers. Measured with immunoSEQ multiplex PCR; TCRdb has only the in-frame clones, and not every one. In the table there are roughly 100,000 clones, roughly four fifths of which are singletons. This clone was found once. Its specificity is not known. Study-level findings and limits: What a later analysis showed was that several of the most significant clusters appeared linked to common viral pathogens. It is likely that the observed cluster of highly shared sequence variants was a sequencing artifact. Over 150 TCR beta chains were listed as cytomegalovirus-associated. In a later analysis, at a false discovery rate of 0.05, some 17,000 TCR beta sequences were associated with HLA alleles.

There are 14 residues in the CDR3. The germline V gene encodes CDR1 SGHKS and CDR2 YYEKEE (reference sequence). Trimming removed 0 bases from V and 2 bases from J, with 6 bases in between. This chain connects TRBV5-5 to TRBJ2-1; D unclear. Input material: PBMCs. This receptor was obtained from a human donor in good health. In nucleotides, the CDR3 is TGTGCCAGCAGCTTGGGCCCGGCCTACAATGAGCAGTTCTTC. Protein product: CASSLGPAYNEQFF. Variable domain in full (rest from reference TRBV5-5 and TRBJ2-1): DAGVTQSPTHLIKTRGQQVTLRCSPISGHKSVSWYQQVLGQGPQFIFQYYEKEERGRGNFPDRFSARQFPNYSSELNVNALLLGDSALYLCASSLGPAYNEQFFGPGTRLTVL.